This T cell receptor beta chain was recorded in a study of T cell responses to AZD1222 COVID-19 vaccine (dated by TCRdb to about 2021). Context from the whole study: AZD1222 recipients given second doses at about 4 weeks or at about 12 weeks were pooled, since spike-specific TCR depth and breadth were not found to differ between the two schedules. Trial participants were enrolled by age into 18-55, 56-69 and 70-plus year subgroups, with about 150, 28 and 57 TCR-sequenced participants respectively. TCR sequencing was performed for roughly 250 trial participants, of whom some 200 were given two doses of AZD1222 and some 25 were given two doses of MenACWY control vaccine. The full study reports these points: After two AZD1222 doses, both the breadth and the depth of spike-specific TCRs were significantly higher than at day 0 and than in MenACWY recipients. CD4 TCRs associated with the vaccine covered the entire spike protein, and the dominant responses were in regions 160-218 and 743-854. Most participants were white British and females outnumbered males, and the authors suggested that clonal diversity may have been underestimated. Nearly half of unique spike-specific TCRs reportedly recognized epitopes outside regions mutated in the B.1.351 and B.1.1.7 variants. The 56-69-year group was small, and its depth increase did not reach significance, likely because of low power. No day 14 peak-response samples were available, so repertoires were characterized only after the peak T cell response. Conclusions about previously exposed vaccinees were limited because only six AZD1222 recipients were SARS-CoV-2 seropositive at baseline.

CDR1 MDHEN and CDR2 SYDVKM are derived from the germline V gene. The CDR3 holds 16 amino acids from the cysteine to the phenylalanine. The kept DNA is CDR3 alone, 48 bases in frame from the first base. V is pruned by 6 bases and J by 4 bases, leaving 12 bases of the junction without a gene match. The CDR3 regions of human TCRbeta chains were analyzed by immunosequencing. As for how the authors treated the data: TCRs in the repertoires were compared against a reference library of SARS-CoV-2-specific TCRs that had been generated with the MIRA antigen-specificity platform. Breadth meant the fraction of unique TCRs that were SARS-CoV-2-associated, whereas depth meant the fraction of total T cells that were SARS-CoV-2-associated. Using the MIRA data, each spike-specific TCR was mapped to the spike region that the TCR reacts to and placed in a CD4 or CD8 class. Log10-transformed breadth and depth values were compared by one-way ANOVA with Sidak's multiple comparisons tests. The source is immuneACCESS, and TCRdb retained only in-frame sequences with V and J called. Part of the clones is not carried over; for the studies checked, unresolved V genes explain less than half of this, and the remainder is unexplained. The V and J calls and clone size were taken over from that table, and D and trimming were inferred from the DNA. For this sample there are 95,000 to 100,000 clones; 86% appear just once. The ten largest make up 1.4% of the sample.

In light of the paper, this sample's time point label describes: baseline before first vaccination. Samples from vaccinated people were obtained from the UK trials COV001 and COV002, which included a single-blind randomized controlled phase 2/3 trial of AZD1222 (ChAdOx1 nCoV-19) in healthy adults. For TCRbeta chain sequencing, PBMC samples were collected from trial participants at day 0 and at day 28 after the second dose. Concerning this clone itself: Its antigen is not yet known. Per-nucleotide qualities are absent, and no much larger clonotype sits a single base away.

Recombination connected TRBV28 to TRBJ1-2, and 9 bases in between align with TRBD1. The sample consisted of peripheral blood, taken on day 0 of AZD1222 vaccination. The TCR sequence derives from an adult in good health. The CDR3 reads as follows: CASSPSPLTGGYGYTF. The nucleotide sequence reads as follows: TGTGCCAGCAGCCCGAGTCCCCTGACAGGGGGCTATGGCTACACCTTC.